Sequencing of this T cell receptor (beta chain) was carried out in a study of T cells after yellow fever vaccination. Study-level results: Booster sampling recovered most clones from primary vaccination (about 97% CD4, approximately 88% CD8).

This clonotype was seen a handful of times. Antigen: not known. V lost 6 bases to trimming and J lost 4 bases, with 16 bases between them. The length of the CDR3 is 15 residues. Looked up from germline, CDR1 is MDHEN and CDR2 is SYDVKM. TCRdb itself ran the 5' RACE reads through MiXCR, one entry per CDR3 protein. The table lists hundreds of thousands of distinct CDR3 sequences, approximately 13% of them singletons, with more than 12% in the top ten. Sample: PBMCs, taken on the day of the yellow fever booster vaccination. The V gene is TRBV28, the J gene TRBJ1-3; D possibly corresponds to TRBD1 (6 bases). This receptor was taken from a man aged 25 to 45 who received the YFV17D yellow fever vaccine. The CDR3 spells CASSFGGARGNTIYF. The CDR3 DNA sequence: TGTGCCAGCAGCTTCGGGGGGGCGCGAGGAAACACCATATATTTT.